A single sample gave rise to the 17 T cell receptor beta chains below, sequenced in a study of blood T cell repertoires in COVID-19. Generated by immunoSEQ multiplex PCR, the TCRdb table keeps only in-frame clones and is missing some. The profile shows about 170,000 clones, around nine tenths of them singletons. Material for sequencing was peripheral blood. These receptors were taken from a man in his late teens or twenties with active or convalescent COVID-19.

CDR3 protein: CASRPSGGAGELFF. The CDR3 nucleotides are TGCGCCAGCAGACCTAGCGGGGGGGCCGGGGAGCTGTTTTTT. The rearrangement uses TRBV5-1 and TRBJ2-2; 12 bases map to TRBD2. The CDR3 runs 14 residues. With V trimmed by 5 bases and J by 6 bases, 2 bases remained unmatched. Germline CDR1 is SGHRS and CDR2 is YFSETQ. The entire variable domain, with the rest obtained from reference TRBV5-1 and TRBJ2-2, is as follows: KAGVTQTPRYLIKTRGQQVTLSCSPISGHRSVSWYQQTPGQGLQFLFEYFSETQRNKGNFPGRFSGRQFSNSRSEMNVSTLELGDSALYLCASRPSGGAGELFFGEGSRLTVL.

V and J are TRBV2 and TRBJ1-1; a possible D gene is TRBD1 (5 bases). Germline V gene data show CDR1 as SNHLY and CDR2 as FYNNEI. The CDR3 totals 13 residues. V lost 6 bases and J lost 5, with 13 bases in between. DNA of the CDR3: TGTGCCAGCAGACTCGGGGGAGGTACTGAAGCTTTCTTT. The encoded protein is CASRLGGGTEAFF.

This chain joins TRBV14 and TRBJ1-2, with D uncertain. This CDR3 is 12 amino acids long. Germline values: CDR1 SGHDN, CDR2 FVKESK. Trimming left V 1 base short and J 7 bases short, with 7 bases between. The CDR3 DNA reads TGTGCCAGCAGCCAAGTATACTCTGGCTACACCTTC. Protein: CASSQVYSGYTF.

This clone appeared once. Here the CDR3 reads CASGGGAGQSKQEQYF. The CDR3 nucleotides read TGTGCCAGCGGTGGTGGTGCGGGACAGAGCAAGCAAGAGCAGTACTTC. The chain carries TRBV3-1 (or the pseudogene TRBV3-2) and TRBJ2-7; tentatively, D is TRBD1 (7 bases). V lost 8 bases and J 7 bases, leaving 27 bases between the germline ends. The V gene's germline CDR1 is LGHDT and CDR2 YNNKEL (reference sequence). The CDR3 is 16 amino acids.

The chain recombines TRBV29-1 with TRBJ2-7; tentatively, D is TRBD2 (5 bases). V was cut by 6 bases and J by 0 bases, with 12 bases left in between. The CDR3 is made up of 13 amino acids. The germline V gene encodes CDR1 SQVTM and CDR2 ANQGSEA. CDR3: CSVEVPGSYEQYF. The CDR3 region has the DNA TGCAGCGTGGAGGTTCCAGGCTCCTACGAGCAGTACTTC.

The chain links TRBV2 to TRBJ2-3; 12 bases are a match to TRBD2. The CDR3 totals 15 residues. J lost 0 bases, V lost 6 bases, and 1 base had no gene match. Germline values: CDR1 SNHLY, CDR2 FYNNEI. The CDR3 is CASRLAGGSTDTQYF. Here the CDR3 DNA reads TGTGCCAGCAGACTAGCGGGGGGTAGCACAGATACGCAGTATTTT.

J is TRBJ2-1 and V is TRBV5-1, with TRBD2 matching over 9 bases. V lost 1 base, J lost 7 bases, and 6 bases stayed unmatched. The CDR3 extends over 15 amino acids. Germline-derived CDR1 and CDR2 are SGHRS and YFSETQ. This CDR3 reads CASSLRAGGKNEQFF. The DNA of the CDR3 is TGCGCCAGCAGCTTGAGGGCGGGGGGGAAAAATGAGCAGTTCTTC.

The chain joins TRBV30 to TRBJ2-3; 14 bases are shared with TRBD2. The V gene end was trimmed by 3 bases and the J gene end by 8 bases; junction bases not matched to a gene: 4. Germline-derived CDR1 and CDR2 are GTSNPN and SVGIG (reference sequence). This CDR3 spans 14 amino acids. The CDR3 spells CAWRTSGRVGTQYF. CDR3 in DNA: TGTGCCTGGAGGACTAGCGGGAGGGTCGGTACGCAGTATTTT.

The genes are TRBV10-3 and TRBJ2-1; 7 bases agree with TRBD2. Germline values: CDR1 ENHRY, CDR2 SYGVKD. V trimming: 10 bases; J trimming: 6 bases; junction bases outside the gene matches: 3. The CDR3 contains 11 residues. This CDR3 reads CATGGGNEQFF. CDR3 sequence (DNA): TGTGCCACGGGGGGTGGCAATGAGCAGTTCTTC.

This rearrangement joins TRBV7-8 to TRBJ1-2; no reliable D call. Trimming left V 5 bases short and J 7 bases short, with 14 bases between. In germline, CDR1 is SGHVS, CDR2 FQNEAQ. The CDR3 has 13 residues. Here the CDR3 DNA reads TGTGCCAGCAGCAATGGAAAGGCGGGTGGCTACACCTTC. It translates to CASSNGKAGGYTF.

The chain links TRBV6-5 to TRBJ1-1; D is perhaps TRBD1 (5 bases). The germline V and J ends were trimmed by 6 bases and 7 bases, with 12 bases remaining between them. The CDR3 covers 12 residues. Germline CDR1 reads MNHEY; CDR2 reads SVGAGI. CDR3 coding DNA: TGTGCCAGCAGACGCGGGACGTATGAAGCTTTCTTT. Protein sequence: CASRRGTYEAFF.

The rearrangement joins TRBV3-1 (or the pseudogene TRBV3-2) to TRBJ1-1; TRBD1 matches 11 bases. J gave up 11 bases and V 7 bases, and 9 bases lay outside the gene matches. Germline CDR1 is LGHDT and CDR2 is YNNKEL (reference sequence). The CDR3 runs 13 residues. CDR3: CASTLKDRGHAFF. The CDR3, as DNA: TGTGCCAGCACCCTTAAGGACAGGGGGCATGCTTTCTTT.

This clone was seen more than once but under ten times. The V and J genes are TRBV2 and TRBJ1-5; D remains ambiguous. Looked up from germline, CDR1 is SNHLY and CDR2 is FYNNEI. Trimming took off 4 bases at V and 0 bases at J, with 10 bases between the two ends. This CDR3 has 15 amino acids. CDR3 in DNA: TGTGCCAGCAGTGGATCGGGAGATAGCAATCAGCCCCAGCATTTT. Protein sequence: CASSGSGDSNQPQHF.

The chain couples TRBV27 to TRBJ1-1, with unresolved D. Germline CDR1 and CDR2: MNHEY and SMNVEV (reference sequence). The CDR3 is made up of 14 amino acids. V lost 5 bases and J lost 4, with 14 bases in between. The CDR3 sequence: CASSTMVGSTEAFF. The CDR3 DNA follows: TGTGCCAGCAGTACGATGGTCGGGTCCACTGAAGCTTTCTTT.

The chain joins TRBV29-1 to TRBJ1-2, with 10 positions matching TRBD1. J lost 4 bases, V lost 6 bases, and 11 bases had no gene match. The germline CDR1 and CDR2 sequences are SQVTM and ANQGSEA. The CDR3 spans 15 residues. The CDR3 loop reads CSVDSETGGGYGYTF. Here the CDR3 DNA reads TGCAGCGTGGATTCGGAGACAGGGGGCGGCTATGGCTACACCTTC.

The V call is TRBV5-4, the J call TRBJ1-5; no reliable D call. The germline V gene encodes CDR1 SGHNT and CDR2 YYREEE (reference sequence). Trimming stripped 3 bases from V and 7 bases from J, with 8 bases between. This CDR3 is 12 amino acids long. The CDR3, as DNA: TGTGCCAGCAGCTCCCCGGGGCAGCCCCAGCATTTT. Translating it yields CASSSPGQPQHF. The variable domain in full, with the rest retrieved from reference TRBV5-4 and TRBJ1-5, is ETGVTQSPTHLIKTRGQQVTLRCSSQSGHNTVSWYQQALGQGPQFIFQYYREEENGRGNFPPRFSGLQFPNYSSELNVNALELDDSALYLCASSSPGQPQHFGDGTRLSIL.

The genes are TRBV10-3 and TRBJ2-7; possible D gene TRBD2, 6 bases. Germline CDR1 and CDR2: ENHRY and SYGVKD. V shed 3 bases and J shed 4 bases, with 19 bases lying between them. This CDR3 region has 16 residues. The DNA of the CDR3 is TGTGCCATCAGTGAAGGTTCGGGGGTTGGAACTTACGAGCAGTACTTC. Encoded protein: CAISEGSGVGTYEQYF.